This T cell receptor beta chain emerged from a study of technical replicates of blood from a few donors. Some clones are missing from TCRdb's copy, which holds only in-frame ones; the method was immunoSEQ multiplex PCR. The data show over 90,000 clones, 90% to 97% seen once. This clonotype originated in a human donor in good health. The sample taken for sequencing was T cells isolated from PBMCs.

Written as DNA, the CDR3 is TGCGCCAGCAGCTTATACAGCGGATACACCGGGGAGCTGTTTTTT. Translation: CASSLYSGYTGELFF. The chain carries TRBV5-1 and TRBJ2-2, with D maybe TRBD2 (5 bases). There are 15 residues in the CDR3. Germline CDR1 SGHRS, CDR2 YFSETQ. Between the trimmed V and J ends, which lost 2 bases and 3 bases, there was a span of 11 bases.